Included here is one T cell receptor beta chain sequence, with context. This sample is drawn from a study of blood T cell repertoires in COVID-19. Study information: PBMCs, B-cell-depleted T cells, or T cells provided the cDNA or gDNA that made up the material.

Authors' processing steps: Estimation of nucleated cell counts relied on the amplification of reference gene primers. Libraries were prepared by immunoSEQ multiplex PCR; TCRdb keeps only in-frame clonotypes and omits some of them. V, J and clone size reflect that table, while D and trimming were determined from the DNA. The repertoire consists of 200,000 to 300,000 clones, with over 80% occurring once and the leading ten covering over 4.5%. The germline V gene has CDR1 LNHNV and CDR2 YYDKDF (reference sequence). V dropped 1 base and J dropped 1 base, with 13 bases sitting between them. The CDR3 loop spans 16 amino acids.

The origin of this receptor is a human donor in a cohort sampled during active COVID-19. The chain joins TRBV15 to TRBJ1-1; D is ambiguous. The sequenced material came from peripheral blood. CDR3 region: CATSRGFQVTNTEAFF. In DNA form, the CDR3 reads TGTGCCACCAGCAGAGGATTCCAGGTGACGAACACTGAAGCTTTCTTT.